The 9 T cell receptor beta chains below were found in one sample sequenced in a study of blood T cells in healthy people across ages. Through a sample-barcoded 5' primer and a J-beta primer mix, a second PCR was run for roughly 7 to 12 cycles. TCRdb re-called the 5' RACE reads with MiXCR, one entry per CDR3 protein. The sample shows 550,000 to 800,000 distinct CDR3 sequences, around a fifth of them seen only once. Sample: blood. The receptors were gathered from a man aged 65 to 79 in good health.

CDR3 nucleotide sequence: TGCAGTGCTAGAGTGGGGGACCCCCAAGAGACCCAGTACTTC. This translates into CSARVGDPQETQYF. J is TRBJ2-5 and V is TRBV20-1, with D perhaps being TRBD1 or TRBD2 (5 bases each). V was cut by 1 base and J by 1 base, with 10 bases left in between. CDR3 length equals 14 residues. Per germline, CDR1 DFQATT and CDR2 SNEGSKA (reference sequence).

This chain links TRBV7-9 with TRBJ2-4; D gene unclear. Germline lookup yields CDR1 SEHNR and CDR2 FQNEAQ (reference sequence). CDR3 length: 15 amino acids. V shed 1 base and J shed 0 bases, with 7 bases lying between them. The DNA of the CDR3 is TGTGCCAGCAGCTTAGAAGCTTCAGCCAAAAACATTCAGTACTTC. This gives the protein CASSLEASAKNIQYF.

This clonotype was counted a few times. The chain uses TRBV3-1 and TRBJ2-1, with a weak D call TRBD2 (5 bases). The CDR3 extends over 16 amino acids. Germline lookup yields CDR1 LGHDT and CDR2 YNNKEL (reference sequence). Trimming took 1 base from V and 0 from J, leaving 10 bases between them. The CDR3 nucleotides are TGTGCCAGCAGCCAAGGAGTTGGGAGCTCCTACAATGAGCAGTTCTTC. Protein sequence: CASSQGVGSSYNEQFF.

The chain combines TRBV28 with TRBJ1-5, with D perhaps matching TRBD1 (6 bases). The V end lost 5 bases, the J end lost 7 bases, and 18 bases lay between the germline ends. The CDR3 consists of 15 residues. The germline V gene encodes CDR1 MDHEN and CDR2 SYDVKM. CDR3 sequence reads: CASSLGQRPRQPQHF. In DNA, the CDR3 is TGTGCCAGCAGTCTCGGACAGCGACCAAGGCAGCCCCAGCATTTT.

The rearrangement links TRBV7-9 to TRBJ1-3, with 11 bases aligning to TRBD1. This CDR3 has 18 residues. Trimming took 1 base from V and 0 from J; bases not matched to a gene: 5. Germline V gene lookup returns CDR1 SEHNR and CDR2 FQNEAQ (reference sequence). DNA of the CDR3: TGTGCCAGCAGCTTAGGGACAGGGGGCTTGAGCTCTGGAAACACCATATATTTT. Translating it yields CASSLGTGGLSSGNTIYF.

J is TRBJ2-2 and V is TRBV11-2, with D perhaps TRBD2 (5 bases). The germline V gene encodes CDR1 SGHAT and CDR2 FQNNGV. The CDR3 spans 14 residues. V gave up 5 bases and J gave up 6 bases, with 13 bases separating them. CDR3 sequence reads: CASSQAARAGELFF. In DNA, the CDR3 is TGTGCCAGCAGCCAGGCAGCGCGGGCCGGGGAGCTGTTTTTT.

This clonotype was detected a few times. The chain employs TRBV12-3 or TRBV12-4 and TRBJ2-7; possibly TRBD1 for D (6 bases). Trimming removed 4 bases at V and 3 bases at J, with 16 bases between. The CDR3 extends over 15 amino acids. The CDR3 loop reads CASSSLTGDYYEQYF. The CDR3 DNA sequence: TGTGCCAGCAGTTCTCTGACAGGCGATTACTACGAGCAGTACTTC.

A note on this clonotype: One end of the junction varies from germline; a read error may be responsible. Here the CDR3 DNA reads TGTGCCAGCAGCTTAGGGGCGGGGAACACTGAAGCTTTCTTT. Its protein product is CASSLGAGNTEAFF. This chain connects TRBV5-1 to TRBJ1-1; weak D call: TRBD1 (5 bases). Germline CDR1 SGHRS, CDR2 YFSETQ. The CDR3 consists of 14 residues.

J is TRBJ2-7 and V is TRBV9; 9 nucleotides agree with TRBD2. This CDR3 is 14 amino acids long. V lost 0 bases and J lost 3; bases outside the gene matches: 1. Per the germline V gene, CDR1 is SGDLS and CDR2 is YYNGEE. This CDR3 reads CASSVAAGGYEQYF. CDR3 sequence (DNA): TGTGCCAGCAGCGTAGCAGCGGGGGGCTACGAGCAGTACTTC.